A single sample is the source of the 32 T cell receptor beta chains below, sequenced in a study of cytomegalovirus exposure and HLA in healthy donors. Use of 60 Vbeta and 13 Jbeta primers characterized the PCR. Here immunoSEQ multiplex PCR was the method, and the copy in TCRdb shows in-frame clones only, minus some. The sample lists under 200,000 clones; roughly 79% were seen once. Sequenced: PBMCs. The receptors derive from a male donor in good health and CMV-seropositive.

The chain links TRBV6-5 to TRBJ2-7; maybe TRBD2 (5 bases). The CDR3 is made up of 11 amino acids. Trimming removed 11 bases from V and 1 base from J, with 9 bases in between. CDR1 and CDR2 (germline): MNHEY, SVGAGI. CDR3 sequence reads: CASPGSYEQYF. The DNA for the CDR3 is TGTGCCTCCCCGGGATCCTACGAGCAGTACTTC.

The gene calls are TRBV13 and TRBJ2-7; the D gene is possibly TRBD1 (7 bases). From germline, CDR1 is PRHDT and CDR2 FYEKMQ (reference sequence). The CDR3 contains 15 residues. Trimming stripped 5 bases from V and 4 bases from J, with 18 bases between. In DNA form, the CDR3 reads TGTGCCAGCAGCCTAAAGGGGGGACAGAGGTACGAGCAGTACTTC. Encoded protein: CASSLKGGQRYEQYF.

This sequence joins TRBV2 and TRBJ1-5; weak D call: TRBD1 (5 bases). The CDR3 runs 13 residues. V gave up 7 bases and J gave up 9 bases, with 16 bases separating them. Germline V gives CDR1 SNHLY, CDR2 FYNNEI. The CDR3 loop reads CASNNWGDRPQHF. As DNA, the CDR3 is TGTGCCAGCAACAACTGGGGGGACCGGCCCCAGCATTTT.

This chain uses TRBV6-5 with TRBJ1-5; 9 nucleotides agree with TRBD1. CDR1 and CDR2 (germline): MNHEY, SVGAGI. Losses at the gene ends were 5 bases for V and 6 bases for J; bases not matched to a gene: 8. The CDR3 length is 15 residues. This chain's CDR3 is CASSPDRGRVQPQHF. The CDR3 DNA reads as TGTGCCAGCAGTCCGGACAGGGGAAGGGTTCAGCCCCAGCATTTT.

The genes are TRBV7-2 and TRBJ1-6; no definite D call. The CDR3 has 12 amino acids. Trimming took 3 bases from V and 14 from J, leaving 11 bases between them. The germline CDR1 and CDR2 sequences are SGHTA and FQGNSA. In nucleotides, the CDR3 is TGTGCCAGCAGCTTTCTCGAGGGAGCCCTCCACTTT. Amino acid sequence: CASSFLEGALHF.

The chain joins TRBV7-8 to TRBJ1-5; no definite D call. Germline V lookup: CDR1 SGHVS, CDR2 FQNEAQ. Trimming left V 6 bases short and J 5 bases short, with 11 bases between. CDR3 length: 13 amino acids. The CDR3 reads CASRARNDQPQHF. The CDR3 DNA sequence: TGTGCCAGCAGGGCCCGAAACGATCAGCCCCAGCATTTT.

CDR3 DNA sequence: TGTGCCAGCAGCTTGAGGGGGTTCTATGGCTACACCTTC. Its translation: CASSLRGFYGYTF. The J gene is TRBJ1-2, the V gene TRBV5-6; a weak D match, TRBD1 (6 bases). The germline V gene has CDR1 SGHDT and CDR2 YYEEEE. Trimming shortened V by 1 base and J by 4 bases, and 8 bases separated the two germline ends. This CDR3 spans 13 amino acids. The full variable domain, completed using reference TRBV5-6 and TRBJ1-2, is DAGVTQSPTHLIKTRGQQVTLRCSPKSGHDTVSWYQQALGQGPQFIFQYYEEEERQRGNFPDRFSGHQFPNYSSELNVNALLLGDSALYLCASSLRGFYGYTFGSGTRLTVV.

This clone came up a few times. V usage is TRBV7-9 and J usage is TRBJ1-3; 7 positions match TRBD1. Germline values: CDR1 SEHNR, CDR2 FQNEAQ (reference sequence). With V trimmed by 5 bases and J by 0 bases, 7 bases remained unmatched. CDR3 length: 16 residues. The CDR3 coding sequence is TGTGCCAGCAGCCTCCGACAGGGTCTCTCTGGAAACACCATATATTTT. Encoded protein: CASSLRQGLSGNTIYF.

V usage is TRBV6-5 and J usage is TRBJ2-1; 7 nucleotides agree with TRBD2. Germline CDR1 reads MNHEY; CDR2 reads SVGAGI. The CDR3 is 16 residues long. Trimming at V came to 0 bases and at J to 4 bases, leaving 6 bases not matched to a gene. The CDR3 DNA reads as TGTGCCAGCAGTTACTCGTATGGGGGGGATTACAATGAGCAGTTCTTC. This sequence encodes CASSYSYGGDYNEQFF.

V gene TRBV2 combines with J gene TRBJ1-2; 8 bases are a match to TRBD1. The CDR3 totals 14 residues. Germline values: CDR1 SNHLY, CDR2 FYNNEI. J lost 8 bases, V lost 3 bases, and 8 bases had no gene match. This CDR3 reads CASSDIQGAGGYTF. The CDR3 DNA is TGTGCCAGCAGTGATATCCAGGGGGCTGGAGGCTACACCTTC.

CDR3 amino acids: CASSGVRTSGGLSGANVLTF. For the CDR3, the DNA is TGTGCCAGCAGTGGGGTTAGGACTAGCGGGGGGCTCTCTGGGGCCAACGTCCTGACTTTC. This chain connects TRBV6-1 to TRBJ2-6, with 14 nucleotides matching TRBD2. CDR3 length: 20 residues. Trimming at V came to 4 bases and at J to 0 bases, leaving 8 bases not matched to a gene. The germline gives CDR1 MNHNS, CDR2 SASEGT.

Note on this clone: The junction shows a germline mismatch at one end, possibly a read error. The chain recombines TRBV9 with TRBJ2-2, with a weak D call TRBD1 (8 bases). The CDR3 extends over 16 amino acids. Germline CDR1 reads SGDLS; CDR2 reads YYNGEE. The CDR3 nucleotides are TGTGCCGGCAGCGTAGTGGGCGGGGGACAGGACGGGGAGCTGTTTTTT. Translating it yields CAGSVVGGGQDGELFF.

The chain employs TRBV10-3 and TRBJ2-2; TRBD1 matches 8 bases. The CDR3 is made up of 14 amino acids. CDR1 is ENHRY and CDR2 is SYGVKD in the germline V gene. Trimming at V came to 5 bases and at J to 6 bases, leaving 5 bases not matched to a gene. CDR3 DNA: TGTGCCATCAGTTGGACAGGGAGCGCCGGGGAGCTGTTTTTT. Translated, it gives CAISWTGSAGELFF.

The chain joins TRBV11-3 to TRBJ2-2; 9 nucleotides agree with TRBD1. Trimming cost V 5 bases and J 13 bases; bases outside gene matches: 8. The CDR3 runs 13 residues. CDR1 and CDR2 from the germline V gene are SGHNT and YENEEA. The CDR3 nucleotides are TGTGCCAGCAGCAAACCGGGACAGGGTGTGCTGTTTTTT. As protein: CASSKPGQGVLFF.

This clone has more than one count but fewer than ten. The chain has TRBV6-5 and TRBJ1-2, with 9 bases that match TRBD1. V shed 0 bases and J 8 bases; nucleotides not matched to a gene: 4. The germline gives CDR1 MNHEY, CDR2 SVGAGI. The CDR3 consists of 14 residues. CDR3 bases: TGTGCCAGCAGTTACTCGGGACAGGGAGGGGGCTACACCTTC. The encoded protein is CASSYSGQGGGYTF.

The J gene is TRBJ1-5, the V gene TRBV7-6; no clear D. This CDR3 spans 15 amino acids. The germline gives CDR1 SGHVS, CDR2 FNYEAQ. V was trimmed by 5 bases and J by 4 bases, leaving 15 bases between them. CDR3 sequence: CASSPPGVMNQPQHF. CDR3 DNA sequence: TGTGCCAGCAGCCCCCCCGGGGTTATGAATCAGCCCCAGCATTTT.

Only a few counts were recorded for this clone. The V and J genes are TRBV7-3 and TRBJ1-1; D is ambiguous. Germline-derived CDR1 and CDR2 are SGHTA and FQGTGA. V was cut by 5 bases and J by 1 base, with 11 bases left in between. CDR3 length: 14 residues. The CDR3 reads CASSVSPGNTEAFF. In DNA form, the CDR3 reads TGTGCCAGCAGCGTCTCCCCGGGGAACACTGAAGCTTTCTTT.

V usage is TRBV30 and J usage is TRBJ1-2, with D unclear. V lost 7 bases and J lost 5, with 20 bases in between. CDR3 size: 14 residues. The germline gives CDR1 GTSNPN, CDR2 SVGIG (reference sequence). Here the CDR3 DNA reads TGTGCCTACAAGTACATCCTGAGGGATTATGGCTACACCTTC. Its translation: CAYKYILRDYGYTF.

This clone was observed a handful of times. The V gene is TRBV6-6, the J gene TRBJ1-6; possibly TRBD1 for D (5 bases). The CDR3 loop spans 14 amino acids. The germline CDR1 and CDR2 sequences are MNHNY and SVGAGI (reference sequence). Trimming stripped 5 bases from V and 11 bases from J, with 16 bases between. CDR3 residues: CASSQGQSRTPLHF. CDR3 bases: TGTGCCAGCAGTCAAGGACAATCGAGGACACCCCTCCACTTT.

The V and J genes are TRBV6-1 and TRBJ2-3, with TRBD2 identical over 12 bases. CDR1 and CDR2 from the germline V gene are MNHNS and SASEGT. The CDR3 totals 15 residues. The ends lost 1 base at V and 4 bases at J; junction bases unmatched: 0. In DNA form, the CDR3 reads TGTGCCAGCAGTGAAGGGACTAGCGGGGCAGATACGCAGTATTTT. It codes for CASSEGTSGADTQYF.

The V and J genes are TRBV7-2 and TRBJ1-5; TRBD1 agrees at 7 bases. This CDR3 is built from 13 residues. Germline V gives CDR1 SGHTA, CDR2 FQGNSA. With 5 bases clipped from V and 7 bases from J, the junction kept 5 bases outside the gene matches. The CDR3 nucleotides read TGTGCCAGCAGCCCCGACAGGGCCCAGCCCCAGCATTTT. It is translated as CASSPDRAQPQHF. Complete variable domain (other parts from reference TRBV7-2 and TRBJ1-5): GAGVSQSPSNKVTEKGKDVELRCDPISGHTALYWYRQSLGQGLEFLIYFQGNSAPDKSGLPSDRFSAERTGGSVSTLTIQRTQQEDSAVYLCASSPDRAQPQHFGDGTRLSIL.

This clone was seen a few times. The V call is TRBV6-6, the J call TRBJ1-6; no clear D gene. The CDR3 has 16 residues. The germline gives CDR1 MNHNY, CDR2 SVGAGI (reference sequence). V was pared by 0 bases and J by 0 bases, with 6 bases between. CDR3 coding DNA: TGTGCCAGCAGTTACTCACTCAACTCCTATAATTCACCCCTCCACTTT. Translation gives CASSYSLNSYNSPLHF.

This rearrangement joins TRBV7-6 to TRBJ1-3; 7 bases fit TRBD1. Germline values: CDR1 SGHVS, CDR2 FNYEAQ. The CDR3 length is 15 residues. V dropped 3 bases and J dropped 2; count of bases not matched to a gene: 4. DNA of the CDR3: TGTGCCAGCAGCTTGACGAGGGGGCCTGGAAACACCATATATTTT. Encoded protein: CASSLTRGPGNTIYF.

The chain employs TRBV5-1 and TRBJ1-1; D uncertain. With 2 bases removed from V and 0 bases from J, the gap between germline ends came to 17 bases. The germline V gene encodes CDR1 SGHRS and CDR2 YFSETQ. The CDR3 runs to 17 residues. The CDR3 DNA follows: TGCGCCAGCAGCTTTGGAGATCCCGCGCGGATGAACACTGAAGCTTTCTTT. It yields the protein CASSFGDPARMNTEAFF.

The V call is TRBV19, the J call TRBJ1-2; possible D gene TRBD1, 5 bases. The germline V gene encodes CDR1 LNHDA and CDR2 SQIVND (reference sequence). Trimming took off 6 bases at V and 3 bases at J, with 23 bases between the two ends. This CDR3 region has 17 residues. The CDR3 here is CASRLHSDTPTDYGYTF. In DNA, the CDR3 is TGTGCCAGTAGGCTCCATTCGGACACTCCGACGGACTATGGCTACACCTTC. Drawing the rest from reference TRBV19 and TRBJ1-2, the complete variable domain is DGGITQSPKYLFRKEGQNVTLSCEQNLNHDAMYWYRQDPGQGLRLIYYSQIVNDFQKGDIAEGYSVSREKKESFPLTVTSAQKNPTAFYLCASRLHSDTPTDYGYTFGSGTRLTVV.

The V gene is TRBV6-1, the J gene TRBJ2-7; TRBD1 matches at 8 bases. The length of the CDR3 is 13 residues. Germline CDR1 MNHNS, CDR2 SASEGT. V lost 6 bases, J lost 2 bases, and 3 bases stayed unmatched. The DNA of the CDR3 is TGTGCCAGCAGACAGGGGGGCGCCTACGAGCAGTACTTC. Protein sequence: CASRQGGAYEQYF.

The CDR3 DNA is TGTGCCAGCAGCTTAGCGGGACAGAAGTATGGCTACACCTTC. This translates into CASSLAGQKYGYTF. The chain links TRBV7-9 to TRBJ1-2; TRBD1 matches at 7 bases. The ends lost 0 bases at V and 5 bases at J; junction bases unmatched: 3. This CDR3 spans 14 amino acids. Per germline, CDR1 SEHNR and CDR2 FQNEAQ (reference sequence).

V gene TRBV9 combines with J gene TRBJ2-5, with 7 bases aligning to TRBD1. V lost 4 bases and J lost 5; bases outside the gene matches: 5. The CDR3 covers 13 residues. The germline CDR1 and CDR2 sequences are SGDLS and YYNGEE. CDR3 DNA: TGTGCCAGCAGCACGCACAGGGGTGAGACCCAGTACTTC. Its translation is CASSTHRGETQYF. Full variable domain (remainder filled in from reference TRBV9 and TRBJ2-5): DSGVTQTPKHLITATGQRVTLRCSPRSGDLSVYWYQQSLDQGLQFLIQYYNGEERAKGNILERFSAQQFPDLHSELNLSSLELGDSALYFCASSTHRGETQYFGPGTRLLVL.

This chain uses TRBV6-1 with TRBJ1-3, with D perhaps TRBD1 (6 bases). Trimming removed 6 bases from V and 4 bases from J, with 16 bases in between. From germline, CDR1 is MNHNS and CDR2 SASEGT. There are 15 residues in the CDR3. CDR3 region: CASSEPGRGGNTIYF. The CDR3 coding sequence is TGTGCCAGCAGCGAACCCGGGAGGGGGGGAAACACCATATATTTT.

The gene calls are TRBV5-6 and TRBJ2-1, with TRBD2 as a possible D gene (6 bases). From germline, CDR1 is SGHDT and CDR2 YYEEEE. The CDR3 runs to 11 residues. The V gene lost 4 bases and the J gene lost 7 bases, with 6 bases spanning the gap. The CDR3 sequence: CASSGGNEQFF. CDR3 DNA sequence: TGTGCCAGCAGCGGGGGGAATGAGCAGTTCTTC.

This chain connects TRBV6-1 to TRBJ1-3; D not resolved. The CDR3 is 15 residues long. V dropped 2 bases and J dropped 0 bases, with 8 bases sitting between them. Germline CDR1 and CDR2: MNHNS and SASEGT. For the CDR3, the DNA is TGTGCCAGCAGTGAAAGAGGGAGCTCTGGAAACACCATATATTTT. The encoded protein is CASSERGSSGNTIYF.

This clone appeared once. The V call is TRBV7-2, the J call TRBJ1-1; D unclear. V lost 2 bases, J lost 8 bases, and 12 bases lay in between. CDR1 is SGHTA and CDR2 is FQGNSA in the germline V gene. The CDR3 extends over 13 amino acids. The CDR3 region is CASSLSWAGEAFF. The CDR3 DNA follows: TGTGCCAGCAGCTTATCCTGGGCTGGGGAAGCTTTCTTT.